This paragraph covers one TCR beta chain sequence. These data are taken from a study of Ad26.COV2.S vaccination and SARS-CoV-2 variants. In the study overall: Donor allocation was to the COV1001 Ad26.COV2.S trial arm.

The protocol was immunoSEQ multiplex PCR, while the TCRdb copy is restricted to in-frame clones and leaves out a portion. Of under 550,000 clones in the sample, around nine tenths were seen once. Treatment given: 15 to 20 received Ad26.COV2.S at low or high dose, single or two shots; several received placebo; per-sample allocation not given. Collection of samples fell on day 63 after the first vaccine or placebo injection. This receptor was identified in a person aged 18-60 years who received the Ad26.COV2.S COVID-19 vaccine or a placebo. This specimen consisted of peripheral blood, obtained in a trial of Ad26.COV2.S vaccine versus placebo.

CDR3 protein: CAWSLGLAGGELFF. CDR3 coding DNA: TGTGCCTGGAGTCTGGGACTAGCGGGCGGGGAGCTGTTTTTT. This chain uses TRBV30 with TRBJ2-2; 12 nucleotides line up with TRBD2. Germline V lookup: CDR1 GTSNPN, CDR2 SVGIG (reference sequence). The junction had 2 bases not matched to a gene; V was cut back by 2 bases and J by 7 bases. The CDR3 totals 14 residues.